The 13 T cell receptor beta chains below were found in one sample sequenced in a study of T cell repertoires in cytomegalovirus infection. These TCRs' antigens remain unknown. TCRdb re-called the reads with MiXCR, one entry per CDR3 protein. Of about 220,000 distinct CDR3 sequences in the sample, roughly two fifths are singletons; the top ten hold around 60%. Material: CD8+ T cells from cultured PBMCs, obtained from culture after CMV antigen stimulation. The receptors were sampled from a human donor in good health (CMV status not recorded). Some clones in this sample may be carry-over from other donors' samples.

In its sample, this clonotype was seen many times. CDR3 protein: CASSTGADLSSYEQYF. The CDR3 DNA is TGTGCCAGCAGTACAGGGGCCGACCTGAGCTCCTACGAGCAGTACTTC. The chain joins TRBV2 to TRBJ2-7; 7 bases align to TRBD1. The length of the CDR3 is 16 residues. With V trimmed by 5 bases and J by 0 bases, 10 bases remained unmatched. The germline CDR1 and CDR2 sequences are SNHLY and FYNNEI.

In the case of this clonotype: Mismatch with germline at one junction end may stem from a read error. V gene TRBV7-2 combines with J gene TRBJ2-3; the D is unclear. CDR3 size: 11 residues. In germline, CDR1 is SGHTA, CDR2 FQGNSA. This CDR3 is CASSFALRSGF. CDR3 sequence (DNA): TGTGCCAGCAGCTTTGCTCTCCGCAGTGGTTTT.

The J gene is TRBJ2-1, the V gene TRBV11-1; 8 bases map to TRBD1. J gave up 8 bases and V 7 bases, and 13 bases lay outside the gene matches. Germline assignment: CDR1 SGHAT and CDR2 FQDESV (reference sequence). The CDR3 runs to 15 residues. CDR3 sequence reads: CASTQEDRGGDEQFF. Here the CDR3 DNA reads TGTGCCAGCACCCAGGAAGACAGGGGTGGAGATGAGCAGTTCTTC.

This clonotype was seen only a few times. This chain uses TRBV7-9 with TRBJ2-5, with 9 bases lining up with TRBD1. CDR1 and CDR2 from the germline V gene are SEHNR and FQNEAQ (reference sequence). The CDR3 spans 18 residues. Trimming cost V 4 bases and J 4 bases; bases outside gene matches: 16. The CDR3 here is CASSSRMKDRGLAETQYF. The CDR3 DNA is TGTGCCAGCAGCTCACGGATGAAGGACAGGGGATTGGCAGAGACCCAGTACTTC.

V gene TRBV7-2 combines with J gene TRBJ2-7; 9 bases line up with TRBD2. Germline CDR1 SGHTA, CDR2 FQGNSA. V trimming: 1 base; J trimming: 2 bases; junction bases outside the gene matches: 6. The CDR3 loop spans 16 amino acids. The CDR3, as DNA: TGTGCCAGCAGCTTAGTCCGGGCTAGCGGGACCTACGAGCAGTACTTC. It is translated as CASSLVRASGTYEQYF.

This clonotype was counted only a few times. The chain joins TRBV7-2 to TRBJ2-7, with D possibly being TRBD1 or TRBD2 (6 bases each). The CDR3 extends over 15 amino acids. Trimming cost V 5 bases and J 3 bases, with 17 bases left between them. From germline, CDR1 is SGHTA and CDR2 FQGNSA. CDR3: CASSLGTGGGYEQYF. The CDR3 DNA reads as TGTGCCAGCAGCCTAGGAACAGGAGGGGGCTACGAGCAGTACTTC.

The chain carries TRBV12-3 or TRBV12-4 and TRBJ2-5; a possible D gene is TRBD1 (7 bases). V lost 1 base, J lost 0 bases, and 12 bases lay in between. The CDR3 length is 16 residues. In DNA form, the CDR3 reads TGTGCCAGCAGTTTAGGAGGGGGCGGGGACCAAGAGACCCAGTACTTC. Translating it yields CASSLGGGGDQETQYF.

The chain employs TRBV7-2 and TRBJ2-2; D is undetermined. The germline V and J ends were trimmed by 5 bases and 9 bases, with 10 bases remaining between them. Germline values: CDR1 SGHTA, CDR2 FQGNSA. The CDR3 covers 12 residues. The CDR3 loop reads CASSHFSRELFF. In nucleotides, the CDR3 is TGTGCCAGCAGCCATTTTTCCCGGGAGCTGTTTTTT.

The CDR3 bases are TGTGCCAGCAGCCGGACTAGCGGGAGGTGGCAGTTCTTC. It encodes CASSRTSGRWQFF. V usage is TRBV7-9 and J usage is TRBJ2-1; TRBD2 agrees at 14 bases. The CDR3 spans 13 residues. CDR1 is SEHNR, CDR2 FQNEAQ, per germline (reference sequence). J gave up 12 bases and V 5 bases, and 3 bases lay outside the gene matches.

This clonotype occurred once. The J gene is TRBJ2-1, the V gene TRBV24-1, with 7 bases identical to TRBD1. CDR1 is KGHDR, CDR2 SFDVKD, per germline. The CDR3 contains 13 residues. V shed 3 bases and J 11 bases; nucleotides not matched to a gene: 6. The CDR3 DNA sequence: TGTGCCACCAGTGATATACAGGACAGGCAGCAGTTCTTC. Protein product: CATSDIQDRQQFF.

The chain is built from TRBV6-5 and TRBJ1-6; D is uncertain. V was cut by 6 bases and J by 7 bases, with 13 bases left in between. CDR1 MNHEY and CDR2 SVGAGI come from the germline V gene. CDR3 length equals 14 residues. CDR3: CASRSTGKNSPLHF. CDR3 sequence (DNA): TGTGCCAGCAGATCCACCGGGAAAAATTCACCCCTCCACTTT.

The CDR3 DNA reads TGTGCCAGCAGTTACTCGGGCCCCTACGAGCAGTACTTC. Protein: CASSYSGPYEQYF. This chain links TRBV6-5 with TRBJ2-7; D is unresolved. CDR1 and CDR2 from the germline V gene are MNHEY and SVGAGI. V lost 0 bases and J 2 bases, leaving 5 bases between the germline ends. CDR3 size: 13 residues.

This clonotype showed up just a few times. The chain couples TRBV5-6 to TRBJ2-3, with 16 bases aligning to TRBD2. With V trimmed by 4 bases and J by 3 bases, 11 bases remained unmatched. The CDR3 length is 19 residues. Germline V gene data show CDR1 as SGHDT and CDR2 as YYEEEE. CDR3 DNA: TGTGCCAGCAGCGGTGGGGGGACTAGCGGGGGGGCCAGGACAGATACGCAGTATTTT. This gives the protein CASSGGGTSGGARTDTQYF.